This TCR beta chain is from a study of blood T cell dynamics during melanoma immunotherapy. Study overall: First-line therapy was either pembrolizumab or nivolumab with ipilimumab for metastatic melanoma.

The assay was immunoSEQ multiplex PCR, and TCRdb's table has in-frame clones only and misses some. Among around 9,000 clones listed, around 90% were seen once. CDR1 and CDR2 (germline): SGHNT, YYREEE (reference sequence). This CDR3 is 15 amino acids long. V was pared by 1 base and J by 4 bases, with 14 bases between. As for this clone: Its cognate antigen is unknown.

Noted time point: week 3, after first cycle of checkpoint inhibitor. Prior systemic cancer therapy, immunosuppressant use and other active malignancies excluded patients. The study, taken as a whole, reports: PBMC repertoires of eventual disease-control patients split at W3 into clonality or diversity gains.

This specimen consisted of blood, obtained from a patient treated with checkpoint blockade. This chain uses TRBV5-4 with TRBJ1-2; no definite D call. This TCR came from a human donor with melanoma. In nucleotides, the CDR3 is TGTGCCAGCAGCTTGTCAGAGAAAAAGGCCTATGGCTACACCTTC. Translated, it gives CASSLSEKKAYGYTF.